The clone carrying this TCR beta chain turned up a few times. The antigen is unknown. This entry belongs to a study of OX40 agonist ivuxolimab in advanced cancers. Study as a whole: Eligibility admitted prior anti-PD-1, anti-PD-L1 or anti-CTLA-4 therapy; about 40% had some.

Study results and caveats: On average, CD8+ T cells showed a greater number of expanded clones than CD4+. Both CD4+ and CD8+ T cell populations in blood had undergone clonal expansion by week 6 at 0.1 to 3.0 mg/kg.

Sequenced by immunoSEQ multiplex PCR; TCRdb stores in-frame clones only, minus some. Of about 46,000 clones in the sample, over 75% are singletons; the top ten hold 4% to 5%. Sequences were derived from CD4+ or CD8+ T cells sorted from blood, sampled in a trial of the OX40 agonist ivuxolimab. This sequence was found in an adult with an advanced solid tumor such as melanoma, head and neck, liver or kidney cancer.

As DNA, the CDR3 is TGTGCCAGCAGTTACGGGCTGACAGAAGCTTTCTTT. Protein sequence: CASSYGLTEAFF. The J gene is TRBJ1-1, the V gene TRBV6-5; D not resolved. The V and J ends lost 2 bases and 8 bases respectively, with 9 bases between them. The CDR3 sequence is 12 residues long. Looked up from germline, CDR1 is MNHEY and CDR2 is SVGAGI.